The 12 T cell receptor beta chains in this list originate from one sample, sequenced in a study of blood T cell repertoires in COVID-19. Assay used: immunoSEQ multiplex PCR; TCRdb lists only in-frame clones, some missing. The profile shows 400,000 to 550,000 clones, roughly 87% of them singletons. What was sequenced was PBMCs or T cells enriched from blood (not recorded which). Receptors originate from a woman aged 18-30 years with acute COVID-19.

About this clone itself: The sample contains more than one DNA sequence encoding this CDR3. This chain links TRBV6-5 with TRBJ1-1, with 8 nucleotides matching TRBD1. With 2 bases clipped from V and 1 base from J, the junction kept 3 bases outside the gene matches. This CDR3 is 15 amino acids long. Germline CDR1 MNHEY, CDR2 SVGAGI. CDR3 DNA: TGTGCCAGCAGTTACCCAGGACAGGGGAACACTGAAGCTTTCTTT. Translating it yields CASSYPGQGNTEAFF.

The genes are TRBV5-1 and TRBJ2-7; perhaps TRBD2 as D (5 bases). Germline lookup yields CDR1 SGHRS and CDR2 YFSETQ. This CDR3 has 17 residues. Trimming left V 1 base short and J 4 bases short, with 21 bases between. The CDR3 loop is CASSLFPFRARGYEQYF. CDR3 DNA: TGCGCCAGCAGCTTGTTTCCTTTCCGCGCCCGGGGTTACGAGCAGTACTTC.

This chain uses TRBV3-1 (or the pseudogene TRBV3-2) with TRBJ2-2; TRBD1 matches at 8 bases. In germline, CDR1 is LGHDT, CDR2 YNNKEL (reference sequence). The junction had 7 bases not matched to a gene; V was cut back by 4 bases and J by 6 bases. The CDR3 extends over 15 amino acids. CDR3 coding DNA: TGTGCCAGCAGCCTTCGGACAGGGATTTCCGGGGAGCTGTTTTTT. This translates into CASSLRTGISGELFF.

V is TRBV5-1 and J is TRBJ2-2; possibly TRBD1 for D (5 bases). Per the germline V gene, CDR1 is SGHRS and CDR2 is YFSETQ. The CDR3 length is 15 residues. Trimming took 7 bases from V and 6 from J, leaving 19 bases between them. DNA of the CDR3: TGCGCCAGCTGTCTGAGCCGGCAGGGCGCCGGGGAGCTGTTTTTT. Its protein is CASCLSRQGAGELFF.

This clone is a singleton in its sample. The chain joins TRBV5-4 to TRBJ1-3, with D tentatively TRBD1 (6 bases). Trimming removed 2 bases at V and 0 bases at J, with 12 bases between. Germline lookup yields CDR1 SGHNT and CDR2 YYREEE (reference sequence). The CDR3 totals 16 residues. The CDR3 here is CASSFEAGASGNTIYF. In nucleotides, the CDR3 is TGTGCCAGCAGCTTCGAAGCGGGGGCCTCTGGAAACACCATATATTTT.

This chain links TRBV6-5 with TRBJ2-5; possible D gene TRBD2, 6 bases. The CDR3 sequence is 13 residues long. CDR1 and CDR2 (germline): MNHEY, SVGAGI. V gave up 7 bases and J gave up 2 bases, with 11 bases separating them. The chain's CDR3 is CASKEGQQETQYF. CDR3 DNA sequence: TGTGCCAGCAAGGAGGGGCAGCAAGAGACCCAGTACTTC.

This clone was recorded a few times. This chain joins TRBV18 and TRBJ1-3; D is possibly TRBD1 (6 bases). The CDR3 has 15 residues. Between the trimmed V and J ends, which lost 2 bases and 3 bases, there was a span of 11 bases. Per germline, CDR1 KGHSH and CDR2 LQKENI. The CDR3 loop is CASSPEGDYGNTIYF. DNA for the CDR3: TGTGCCAGCTCACCAGAGGGGGATTATGGAAACACCATATATTTT.

The chain recombines TRBV7-2 with TRBJ1-3; the D gene is possibly TRBD1 (6 bases). V was trimmed by 4 bases and J by 0 bases, leaving 19 bases between them. Germline V gives CDR1 SGHTA, CDR2 FQGNSA. This CDR3 spans 18 amino acids. The CDR3 is CASSSLLMDSYSGNTIYF. For the CDR3, the DNA is TGTGCCAGCAGCTCCTTATTGATGGACAGCTACTCTGGAAACACCATATATTTT.

The chain employs TRBV7-2 and TRBJ2-5; D is possibly TRBD2 (6 bases). V dropped 4 bases and J dropped 3 bases, with 9 bases sitting between them. CDR1 SGHTA and CDR2 FQGNSA come from the germline V gene. This CDR3 has 13 amino acids. The CDR3 DNA follows: TGTGCCAGCAGCTCCTCGGGGGAAGAGACCCAGTACTTC. Its translation: CASSSSGEETQYF.

As for this clone: Other DNA sequences in this sample translate to the same CDR3. The chain recombines TRBV4-1 with TRBJ1-4; 11 bases map to TRBD1. Germline V gene lookup returns CDR1 MGHRA and CDR2 YSYEKL. The J segment lost 3 bases and the V segment lost 4 bases, leaving 4 bases of the junction unmatched. This CDR3 spans 16 amino acids. CDR3 amino acids: CASSLDRGRANEKLFF. CDR3 nucleotide sequence: TGCGCCAGCAGCCTGGACAGGGGGCGGGCTAATGAAAAACTGTTTTTT.

The chain recombines TRBV4-3 with TRBJ2-1; D perhaps matches TRBD2 (6 bases). This CDR3 spans 17 amino acids. Germline values: CDR1 LGHNA, CDR2 YSLEER. Trimming cost V 0 bases and J 8 bases, with 20 bases left between them. The CDR3 DNA is TGCGCCAGCAGCCAAGACCCGGCGCCCGGAGGGCCGCATGAGCAGTTCTTC. Translated: CASSQDPAPGGPHEQFF.

The CDR3 here is CSVEREVPDTQYF. CDR3 coding DNA: TGCAGCGTTGAACGGGAGGTCCCAGATACGCAGTATTTT. The V call is TRBV29-1, the J call TRBJ2-3; 7 bases map to TRBD2. The CDR3 extends over 13 amino acids. Per the germline V gene, CDR1 is SQVTM and CDR2 is ANQGSEA. J gave up 4 bases and V 2 bases, and 3 bases lay outside the gene matches.